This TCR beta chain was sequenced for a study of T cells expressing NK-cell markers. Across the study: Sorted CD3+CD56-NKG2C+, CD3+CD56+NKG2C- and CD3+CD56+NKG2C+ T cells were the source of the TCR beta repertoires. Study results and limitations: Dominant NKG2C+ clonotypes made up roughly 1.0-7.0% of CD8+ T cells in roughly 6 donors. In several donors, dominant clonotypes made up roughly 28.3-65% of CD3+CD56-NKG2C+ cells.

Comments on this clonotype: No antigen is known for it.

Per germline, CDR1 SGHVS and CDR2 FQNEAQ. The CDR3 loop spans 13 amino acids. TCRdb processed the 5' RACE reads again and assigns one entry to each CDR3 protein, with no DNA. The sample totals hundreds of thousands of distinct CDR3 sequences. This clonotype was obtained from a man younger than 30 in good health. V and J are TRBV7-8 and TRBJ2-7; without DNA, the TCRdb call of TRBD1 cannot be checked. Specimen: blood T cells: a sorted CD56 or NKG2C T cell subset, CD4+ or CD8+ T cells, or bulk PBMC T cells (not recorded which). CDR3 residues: CASSLADRAEQYF.